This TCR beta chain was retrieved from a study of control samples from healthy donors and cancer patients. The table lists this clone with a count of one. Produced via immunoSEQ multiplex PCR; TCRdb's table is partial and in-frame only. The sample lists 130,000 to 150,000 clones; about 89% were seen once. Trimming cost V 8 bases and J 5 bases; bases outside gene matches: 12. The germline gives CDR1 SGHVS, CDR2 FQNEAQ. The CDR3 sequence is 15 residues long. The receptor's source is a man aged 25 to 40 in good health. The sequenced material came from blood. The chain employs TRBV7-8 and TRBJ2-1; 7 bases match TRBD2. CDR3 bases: TGTGCCAGCCGGACTTCCGGGCTAGCGGACAATGAGCAGTTCTTC. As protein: CASRTSGLADNEQFF.